The 23 T cell receptor beta chains below all came from one sample that was sequenced in a study of cytomegalovirus exposure and HLA in healthy donors (TCRdb year 2017). Library generation was performed with the immunoSEQ multiplex PCR assay. For the multiplex PCR, a mixture combining 60 forward primers for TCR Vbeta segments and 13 reverse primers for TCR Jbeta segments was used. TCRdb stores this immuneACCESS table with in-frame sequences only. Part of the clones is absent; in the studies checked, under half of the shortfall reflects unresolved V genes, and no reason is known for the rest. A total of 150,000 or so clones appear in this sample, about 77% of them only once. The ten most abundant clones make up approximately 4% of the sample. The specimen sequenced was PBMCs. The receptors come from a male donor in good health and CMV-seronegative.

This chain connects TRBV7-3 to TRBJ2-7, with 9 bases matching TRBD2. CDR1 is SGHTA, CDR2 FQGTGA, per germline. CDR3 length: 15 amino acids. J lost 3 bases, V lost 5 bases, and 8 bases had no gene match. The CDR3 nucleotides read TGTGCCAGCAGCCTCTTTAGCGGGAGTGACTACGAGCAGTACTTC. This translates into CASSLFSGSDYEQYF. Filled out from reference TRBV7-3 and TRBJ2-7, the complete variable domain reads GAGVSQTPSNKVTEKGKYVELRCDPISGHTALYWYRQSLGQGPEFLIYFQGTGAADDSGLPNDRFFAVRPEGSVSTLKIQRTERGDSAVYLCASSLFSGSDYEQYFGPGTRLTVT.

V usage is TRBV6-5 and J usage is TRBJ1-2, with a weak D call TRBD1 (5 bases). V lost 6 bases and J 7 bases, leaving 21 bases between the germline ends. Germline V gene sequence: CDR1 MNHEY, CDR2 SVGAGI. The CDR3 has 15 residues. The CDR3 DNA reads as TGTGCCAGCAGGCTCCAGAGGAGGGGTATAAGTGGCTACACCTTC. This sequence encodes CASRLQRRGISGYTF.

V gene TRBV14 combines with J gene TRBJ1-4; D is uncertain. The CDR3 loop spans 13 amino acids. V was cut by 2 bases and J by 5 bases, with 6 bases left in between. Germline V CDR1 and CDR2: SGHDN, FVKESK. The chain's CDR3 is CASSQLSNEKLFF. The CDR3 bases are TGTGCCAGCAGCCAACTATCCAATGAAAAACTGTTTTTT.

This chain joins TRBV6-5 and TRBJ2-1; TRBD2 is a possible D gene (5 bases). This CDR3 region has 15 residues. Germline CDR1 is MNHEY and CDR2 is SVGAGI. The germline V and J ends were trimmed by 4 bases and 4 bases, with 14 bases remaining between them. The CDR3 reads CASSSRTGEYNEQFF. The CDR3 DNA follows: TGTGCCAGCAGTTCCCGGACCGGGGAATACAATGAGCAGTTCTTC.

The V call is TRBV1, the J call TRBJ2-7; TRBD2 is the table's D call, not checked against the DNA. TRBV1 counts as a pseudogene. This CDR3 comprises 17 residues. CDR3 sequence: CTSSQDRSVGRCYEQYF. The CDR3 DNA sequence: TGCACCAGCAGCCAAGATAGATCGGTCGGGAGGTGCTACGAGCAGTACTTC.

The chain has TRBV15 and TRBJ1-2; D not resolved. Germline V gene sequence: CDR1 LNHNV, CDR2 YYDKDF (reference sequence). V was cut by 0 bases and J by 3 bases, with 17 bases left in between. The CDR3 runs to 17 residues. CDR3: CATSREFRIGEDYGYTF. In DNA, the CDR3 is TGTGCCACCAGCAGAGAATTTAGGATCGGGGAGGACTATGGCTACACCTTC.

This clone turned up a few times. The chain employs TRBV6-5 and TRBJ2-7; the D gene is possibly TRBD1 (6 bases). The germline V and J ends were trimmed by 6 bases and 3 bases, with 12 bases remaining between them. The CDR3 is 13 residues long. Germline lookup yields CDR1 MNHEY and CDR2 SVGAGI. The CDR3 protein is CASSRTVSYEQYF. For the CDR3, the DNA is TGTGCCAGCAGCCGGACAGTAAGCTACGAGCAGTACTTC.

This chain connects TRBV5-4 to TRBJ2-5, with TRBD1 matching 8 bases. The tail of the sequence fits TRBJ2-7 better, so the J call may be wrong. The germline V gene has CDR1 SGHNT and CDR2 YYREEE (reference sequence). This CDR3 region has 17 residues. DNA for the CDR3: TGTGCCAGCAGCTTGGGGACAGGGAAGCTTGTATTGTACGAGCAGTACTTC. Translated: CASSLGTGKLVLYEQYF.

Notes on this clone: Other DNA variants within this sample encode the same CDR3. This chain connects TRBV5-1 to TRBJ2-7; TRBD2 matches 13 bases. Germline CDR1 reads SGHRS; CDR2 reads YFSETQ. The CDR3 length is 15 residues. With 5 bases clipped from V and 4 bases from J, the junction kept 6 bases outside the gene matches. The CDR3 nucleotides are TGCGCCAGCAGTTCTGGACTAGCGGGAGTGTACGAGCAGTACTTC. Translating gives CASSSGLAGVYEQYF.

The chain uses TRBV30 and TRBJ1-2; D may be TRBD1 (6 bases). There are 14 residues in the CDR3. Per the germline V gene, CDR1 is GTSNPN and CDR2 is SVGIG (reference sequence). Trimming left V 6 bases short and J 4 bases short, with 18 bases between. CDR3 residues: CACPGQGTFYGYTF. In DNA, the CDR3 is TGTGCCTGTCCGGGACAAGGCACTTTCTATGGCTACACCTTC.

The CDR3 DNA reads as TGTGCCAGCAGCCACACAGGGGTCGGGGAGCCCCAGCATTTT. It translates to CASSHTGVGEPQHF. The J gene is TRBJ1-5, the V gene TRBV6-1; 7 nucleotides agree with TRBD1. V trimming: 6 bases; J trimming: 8 bases; junction bases outside the gene matches: 10. The germline CDR1 and CDR2 sequences are MNHNS and SASEGT. The length of the CDR3 is 14 residues.

This chain joins TRBV4-3 and TRBJ1-5; TRBD1 aligns across 7 bases. V shed 4 bases and J 5 bases; nucleotides not matched to a gene: 14. This CDR3 has 17 residues. CDR1 is LGHNA and CDR2 is YSLEER in the germline V gene. The DNA of the CDR3 is TGCGCCAGCAGCCCATACCTTAACAGGGGAGGTCATCAGCCCCAGCATTTT. The encoded protein is CASSPYLNRGGHQPQHF.

The V call is TRBV7-2, the J call TRBJ2-2; D is undetermined. CDR1 is SGHTA and CDR2 is FQGNSA in the germline V gene. V lost 6 bases, J lost 4 bases, and 9 bases lay in between. The CDR3 spans 13 residues. CDR3 coding DNA: TGTGCCAGCAGGACACAAATCACCGGGGAGCTGTTTTTT. The encoded protein is CASRTQITGELFF. Full variable domain (outside the CDR3, taken from reference TRBV7-2 and TRBJ2-2): GAGVSQSPSNKVTEKGKDVELRCDPISGHTALYWYRQSLGQGLEFLIYFQGNSAPDKSGLPSDRFSAERTGGSVSTLTIQRTQQEDSAVYLCASRTQITGELFFGEGSRLTVL.

The chain carries TRBV9 and TRBJ1-3, with unresolved D. The V gene lost 3 bases and the J gene lost 4 bases, with 11 bases spanning the gap. Germline CDR1 SGDLS, CDR2 YYNGEE. The CDR3 totals 14 residues. The CDR3 nucleotides are TGTGCCAGCAGCGGAACAGACATGGGAAACACCATATATTTT. Translated, it gives CASSGTDMGNTIYF.

The chain carries TRBV19 and TRBJ2-7, with 9 positions matching TRBD1. The CDR3 is 17 amino acids. In germline, CDR1 is LNHDA, CDR2 SQIVND (reference sequence). V dropped 0 bases and J dropped 0; count of bases not matched to a gene: 6. The CDR3 DNA sequence: TGTGCCAGTAGTATAGATCACGGGACAGGGTTCTCCTACGAGCAGTACTTC. Amino acids: CASSIDHGTGFSYEQYF.

The chain is built from TRBV30 and TRBJ2-7; D unresolved. Between the trimmed V and J ends, which lost 3 bases and 1 base, there was a span of 13 bases. The CDR3 runs 14 residues. In germline, CDR1 is GTSNPN, CDR2 SVGIG (reference sequence). The CDR3 DNA sequence: TGTGCCTGGAGCTTGGCCCCCGTTTCCTACGAGCAGTACTTC. Residues: CAWSLAPVSYEQYF.

This sequence joins TRBV5-1 and TRBJ2-7, with D perhaps TRBD1 (5 bases). This CDR3 contains 15 residues. V was clipped by 7 bases and J by 4 bases, with 21 bases between them. CDR1 is SGHRS, CDR2 YFSETQ, per germline. The CDR3 spells CASGRNRLAPYEQYF. CDR3 DNA sequence: TGCGCCAGCGGCCGTAACAGGTTAGCCCCTTACGAGCAGTACTTC.

CDR3 amino acids: CATRVGRGQQPQHF. In DNA form, the CDR3 reads TGTGCCACCCGGGTCGGCAGGGGGCAACAGCCCCAGCATTTT. This rearrangement joins TRBV19 to TRBJ1-5; 8 positions agree with TRBD1. V shed 10 bases, J shed 7 bases, and the junction held 12 bases outside the gene matches. Germline V gives CDR1 LNHDA, CDR2 SQIVND (reference sequence). The CDR3 is 14 amino acids. Full variable domain (rest looked up from reference TRBV19 and TRBJ1-5): DGGITQSPKYLFRKEGQNVTLSCEQNLNHDAMYWYRQDPGQGLRLIYYSQIVNDFQKGDIAEGYSVSREKKESFPLTVTSAQKNPTAFYLCATRVGRGQQPQHFGDGTRLSIL.

The genes are TRBV19 and TRBJ1-5, with 12 nucleotides matching TRBD1. The junction had 8 bases not matched to a gene; V was cut back by 3 bases and J by 5 bases. Germline V lookup: CDR1 LNHDA, CDR2 SQIVND (reference sequence). This CDR3 spans 17 amino acids. The CDR3 spells CASSISGTGGWHQPQHF. The CDR3 DNA reads as TGTGCCAGTAGTATTTCGGGGACAGGGGGCTGGCATCAGCCCCAGCATTTT.

This clone was seen once. The same CDR3 arises from other DNA sequences in this sample as well. This rearrangement joins TRBV30 to TRBJ1-2; 10 bases map to TRBD1. V gave up 0 bases and J gave up 6 bases; unmatched junction bases: 7. Germline CDR1 reads GTSNPN; CDR2 reads SVGIG (reference sequence). This CDR3 comprises 15 residues. The CDR3 DNA reads as TGTGCCTGGAGTGTCTGGACAGGGGGAACGGATGGCTACACCTTC. Amino acids: CAWSVWTGGTDGYTF. The variable domain in full, completed from reference TRBV30 and TRBJ1-2, reads SQTIHQWPATLVQPVGSPLSLECTVEGTSNPNLYWYRQAAGRGLQLLFYSVGIGQISSEVPQNLSASRPQDRQFILSSKKLLLSDSGFYLCAWSVWTGGTDGYTFGSGTRLTVV.

The rearrangement uses TRBV19 and TRBJ1-2, with TRBD1 matching over 9 bases. The germline CDR1 and CDR2 sequences are LNHDA and SQIVND (reference sequence). CDR3 length: 18 amino acids. V lost 3 bases, J lost 4 bases, and 15 bases stayed unmatched. The CDR3 nucleotides read TGTGCCAGTAGTATGTCGGGACAGGGAGAGCTCGGAGGCTATGGCTACACCTTC. Protein product: CASSMSGQGELGGYGYTF.

The chain has TRBV4-1 and TRBJ2-5; TRBD1 matches 8 bases. This CDR3 has 13 residues. CDR1 and CDR2 (germline): MGHRA, YSYEKL. V trimming: 0 bases; J trimming: 14 bases; junction bases outside the gene matches: 8. In nucleotides, the CDR3 is TGCGCCAGCAGCCAAGATTGGACAGGGAACAAATACTTC. It yields the protein CASSQDWTGNKYF.

This chain joins TRBV14 and TRBJ2-5, with D possibly TRBD2 on 6 matching bases. The J call is in doubt because the DNA end fits TRBJ2-7 better. Germline V gives CDR1 SGHDN, CDR2 FVKESK. This CDR3 has 16 residues. CDR3 residues: CASSQLGGASSYEQYF. CDR3 nucleotide sequence: TGTGCCAGCAGCCAACTAGGAGGGGCGAGCTCCTACGAGCAGTACTTC.